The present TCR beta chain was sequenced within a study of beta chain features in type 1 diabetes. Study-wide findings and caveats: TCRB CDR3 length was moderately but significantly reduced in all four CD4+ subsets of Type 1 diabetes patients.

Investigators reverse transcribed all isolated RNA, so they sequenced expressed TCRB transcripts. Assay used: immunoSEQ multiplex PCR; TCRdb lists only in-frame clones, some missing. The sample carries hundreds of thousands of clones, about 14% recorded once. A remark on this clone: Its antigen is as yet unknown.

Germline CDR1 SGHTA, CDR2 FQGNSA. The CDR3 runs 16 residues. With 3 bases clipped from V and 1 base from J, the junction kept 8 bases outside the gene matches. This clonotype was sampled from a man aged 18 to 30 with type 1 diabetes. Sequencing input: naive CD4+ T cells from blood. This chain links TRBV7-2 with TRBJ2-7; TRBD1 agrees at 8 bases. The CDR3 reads CASSLSRTGNSYEQYF. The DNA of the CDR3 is TGTGCCAGCAGCTTGAGCAGGACAGGGAATTCCTACGAGCAGTACTTC.